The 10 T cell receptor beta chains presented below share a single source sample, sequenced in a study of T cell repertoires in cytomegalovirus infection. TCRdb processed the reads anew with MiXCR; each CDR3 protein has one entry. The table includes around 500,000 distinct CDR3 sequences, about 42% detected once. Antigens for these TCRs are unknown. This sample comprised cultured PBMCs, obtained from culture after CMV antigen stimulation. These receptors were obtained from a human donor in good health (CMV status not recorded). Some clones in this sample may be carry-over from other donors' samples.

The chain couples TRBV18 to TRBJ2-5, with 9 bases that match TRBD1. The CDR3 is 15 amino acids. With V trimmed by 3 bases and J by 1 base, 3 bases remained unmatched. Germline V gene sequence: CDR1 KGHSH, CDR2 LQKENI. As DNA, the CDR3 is TGTGCCAGCTCACCGCTGACAGGGGGCCAAGAGACCCAGTACTTC. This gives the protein CASSPLTGGQETQYF.

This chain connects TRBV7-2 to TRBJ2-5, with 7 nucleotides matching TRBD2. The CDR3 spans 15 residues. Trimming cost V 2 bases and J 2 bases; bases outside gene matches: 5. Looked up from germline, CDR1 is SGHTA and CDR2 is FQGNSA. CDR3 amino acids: CASSLISGLQETQYF. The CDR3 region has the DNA TGTGCCAGCAGCTTAATTAGCGGGTTACAAGAGACCCAGTACTTC. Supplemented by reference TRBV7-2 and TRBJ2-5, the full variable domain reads GAGVSQSPSNKVTEKGKDVELRCDPISGHTALYWYRQSLGQGLEFLIYFQGNSAPDKSGLPSDRFSAERTGGSVSTLTIQRTQQEDSAVYLCASSLISGLQETQYFGPGTRLLVL.

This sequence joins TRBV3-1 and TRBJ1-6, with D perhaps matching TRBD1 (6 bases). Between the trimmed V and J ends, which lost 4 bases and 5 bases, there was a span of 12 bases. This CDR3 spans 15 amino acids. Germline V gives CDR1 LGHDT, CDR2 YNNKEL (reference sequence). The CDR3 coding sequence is TGTGCCAGCAGCCCCGGGACACCTAATAATTCACCCCTCCACTTT. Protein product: CASSPGTPNNSPLHF.

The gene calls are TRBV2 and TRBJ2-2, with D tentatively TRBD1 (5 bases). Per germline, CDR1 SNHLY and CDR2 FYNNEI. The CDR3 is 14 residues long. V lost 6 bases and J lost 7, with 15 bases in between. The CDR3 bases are TGTGCCAGCAGGAAAGGGGAAACGTACGGGGAGCTGTTTTTT. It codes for CASRKGETYGELFF. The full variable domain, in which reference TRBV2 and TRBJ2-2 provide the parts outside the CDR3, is EPEVTQTPSHQVTQMGQEVILRCVPISNHLYFYWYRQILGQKVEFLVSFYNNEISEKSEIFDDQFSVERPDGSNFTLKIRSTKLEDSAMYFCASRKGETYGELFFGEGSRLTVL.

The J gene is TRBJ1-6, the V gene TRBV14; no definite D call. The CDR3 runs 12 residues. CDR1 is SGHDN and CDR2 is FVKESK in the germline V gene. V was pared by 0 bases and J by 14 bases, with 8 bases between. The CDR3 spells CASSQDIGALHF. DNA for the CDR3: TGTGCCAGCAGCCAAGATATCGGGGCCCTCCACTTT.

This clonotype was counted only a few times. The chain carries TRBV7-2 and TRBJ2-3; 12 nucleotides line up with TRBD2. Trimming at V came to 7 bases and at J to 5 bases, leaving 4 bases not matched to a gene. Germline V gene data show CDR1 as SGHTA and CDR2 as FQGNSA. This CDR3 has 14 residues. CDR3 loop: CASNLAGGVDTQYF. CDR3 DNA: TGTGCCAGCAACCTAGCGGGGGGGGTAGATACGCAGTATTTT.

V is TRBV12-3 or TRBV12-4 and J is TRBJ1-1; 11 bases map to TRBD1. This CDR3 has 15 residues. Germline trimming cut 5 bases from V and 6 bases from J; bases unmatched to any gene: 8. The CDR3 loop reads CASSPTGTGGAEAFF. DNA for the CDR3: TGTGCCAGCAGTCCTACCGGGACAGGGGGAGCTGAAGCTTTCTTT.

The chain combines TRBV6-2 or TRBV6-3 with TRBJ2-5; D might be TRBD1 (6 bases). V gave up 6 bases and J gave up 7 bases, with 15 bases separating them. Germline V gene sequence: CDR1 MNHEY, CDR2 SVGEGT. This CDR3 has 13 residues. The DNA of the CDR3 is TGTGCCAGCAGGGGGACATCCCGGGGGACCCAGTACTTC. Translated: CASRGTSRGTQYF.

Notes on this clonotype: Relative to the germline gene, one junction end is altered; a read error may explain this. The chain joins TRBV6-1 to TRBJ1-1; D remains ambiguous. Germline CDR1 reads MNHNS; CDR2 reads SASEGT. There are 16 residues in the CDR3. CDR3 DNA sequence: TGTGCCAGCAGTGTTAATTTATTGGTCGGGAACACAGAAGCTTTCTTT. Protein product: CASSVNLLVGNTEAFF.

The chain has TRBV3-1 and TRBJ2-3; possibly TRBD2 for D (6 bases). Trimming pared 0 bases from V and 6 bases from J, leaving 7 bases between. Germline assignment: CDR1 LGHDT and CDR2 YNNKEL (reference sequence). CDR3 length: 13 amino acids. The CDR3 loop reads CASSQESGDTQYF. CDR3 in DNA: TGTGCCAGCAGCCAAGAGAGCGGGGATACGCAGTATTTT.